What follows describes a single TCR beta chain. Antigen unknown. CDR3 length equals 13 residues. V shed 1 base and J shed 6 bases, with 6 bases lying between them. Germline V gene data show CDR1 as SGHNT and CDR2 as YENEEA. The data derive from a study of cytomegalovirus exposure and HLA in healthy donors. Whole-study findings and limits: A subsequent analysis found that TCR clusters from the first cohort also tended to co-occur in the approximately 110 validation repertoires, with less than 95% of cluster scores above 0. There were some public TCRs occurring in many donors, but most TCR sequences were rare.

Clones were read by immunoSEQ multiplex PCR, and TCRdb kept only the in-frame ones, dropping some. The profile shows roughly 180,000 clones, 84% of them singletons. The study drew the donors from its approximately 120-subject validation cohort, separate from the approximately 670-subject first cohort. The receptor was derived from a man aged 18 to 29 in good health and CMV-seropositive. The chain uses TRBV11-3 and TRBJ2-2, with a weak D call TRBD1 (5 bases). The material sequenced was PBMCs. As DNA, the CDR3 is TGTGCCAGCAGCTTAGGGGGCGCCGGGGAGCTGTTTTTT. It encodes CASSLGGAGELFF.